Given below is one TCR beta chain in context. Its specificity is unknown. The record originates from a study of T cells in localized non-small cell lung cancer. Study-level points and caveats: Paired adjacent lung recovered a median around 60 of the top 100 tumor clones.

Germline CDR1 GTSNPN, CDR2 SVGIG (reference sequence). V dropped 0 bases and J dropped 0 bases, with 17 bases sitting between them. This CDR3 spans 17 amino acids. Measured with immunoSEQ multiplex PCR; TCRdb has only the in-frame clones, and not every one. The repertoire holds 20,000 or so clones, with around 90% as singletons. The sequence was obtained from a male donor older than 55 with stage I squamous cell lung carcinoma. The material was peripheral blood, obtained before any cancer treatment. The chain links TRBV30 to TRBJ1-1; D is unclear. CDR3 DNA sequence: TGTGCCTGGAGTGTACGGGTTTGGGCCGCGATGAACACTGAAGCTTTCTTT. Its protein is CAWSVRVWAAMNTEAFF. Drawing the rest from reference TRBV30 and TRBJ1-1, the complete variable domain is SQTIHQWPATLVQPVGSPLSLECTVEGTSNPNLYWYRQAAGRGLQLLFYSVGIGQISSEVPQNLSASRPQDRQFILSSKKLLLSDSGFYLCAWSVRVWAAMNTEAFFGQGTRLTVV.